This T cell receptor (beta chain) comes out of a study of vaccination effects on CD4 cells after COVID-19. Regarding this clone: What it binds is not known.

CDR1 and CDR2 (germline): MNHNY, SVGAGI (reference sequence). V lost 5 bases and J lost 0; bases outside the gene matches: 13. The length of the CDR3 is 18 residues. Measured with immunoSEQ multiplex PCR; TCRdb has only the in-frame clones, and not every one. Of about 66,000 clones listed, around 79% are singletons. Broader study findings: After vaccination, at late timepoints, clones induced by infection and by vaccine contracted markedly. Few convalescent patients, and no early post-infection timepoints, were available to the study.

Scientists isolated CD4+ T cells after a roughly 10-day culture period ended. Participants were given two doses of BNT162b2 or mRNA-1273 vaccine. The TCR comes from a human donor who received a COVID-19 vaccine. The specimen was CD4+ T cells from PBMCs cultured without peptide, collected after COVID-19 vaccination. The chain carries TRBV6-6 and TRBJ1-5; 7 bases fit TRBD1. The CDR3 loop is CASSPTGQPKVSNQPQHF. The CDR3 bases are TGTGCCAGCAGTCCCACGGGACAGCCAAAGGTTAGCAATCAGCCCCAGCATTTT.